This entry concerns a single TCR beta chain. Antigen specificity is unknown. TCRdb reanalysed the reads using MiXCR and keeps one entry per CDR3 protein. The table records around 230,000 distinct CDR3 sequences, 35% to 45% of them present only once. The V end was cut by 6 bases, the J end by 9 bases, with 15 bases between. The CDR3 covers 13 residues. CDR1 is SGHVS and CDR2 is FNYEAQ in the germline V gene. These data come from a study of T cell repertoires in cytomegalovirus infection. Study details: Public TCR beta signatures were indicative of both CMV infection and a matching HLA type.

General study results and limits: Cumulative public TCR beta family frequency identified carriers of CMV plus the relevant HLA.

The specimen comprised CD8+ T cells from cultured PBMCs, sampled from culture after CMV antigen stimulation. This chain links TRBV7-6 with TRBJ2-1; D possibly uses TRBD1 or TRBD2 (5 bases each). The TCR sequence derives from a human donor in good health (CMV status not recorded). Some clones in this sample may be carry-over from other donors' samples. CDR3 residues: CASSRGVGGEQFF. The CDR3 bases are TGTGCCAGCAGTAGGGGAGTGGGCGGTGAGCAGTTCTTC.